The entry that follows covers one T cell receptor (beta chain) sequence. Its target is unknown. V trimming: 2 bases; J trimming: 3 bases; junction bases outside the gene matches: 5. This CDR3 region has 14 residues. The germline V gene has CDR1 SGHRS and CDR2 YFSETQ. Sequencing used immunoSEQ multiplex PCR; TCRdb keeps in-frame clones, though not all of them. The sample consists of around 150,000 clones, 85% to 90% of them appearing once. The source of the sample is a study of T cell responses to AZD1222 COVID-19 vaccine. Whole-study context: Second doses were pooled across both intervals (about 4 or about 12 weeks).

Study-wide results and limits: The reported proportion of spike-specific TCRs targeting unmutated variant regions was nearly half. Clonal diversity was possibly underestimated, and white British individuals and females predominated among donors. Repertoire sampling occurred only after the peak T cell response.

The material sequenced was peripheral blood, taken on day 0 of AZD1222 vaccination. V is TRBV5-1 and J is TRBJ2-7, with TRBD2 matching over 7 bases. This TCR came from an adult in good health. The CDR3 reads CASSFAAGDYEQYF. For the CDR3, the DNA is TGCGCCAGCAGCTTTGCGGCGGGAGACTACGAGCAGTACTTC.